This TCR beta chain stems from a study of cytomegalovirus exposure and HLA in healthy donors. The PCR used 60 Vbeta and 13 Jbeta primers. Assay: immunoSEQ multiplex PCR; the TCRdb copy retains only in-frame clones and omits some. Of some 150,000 clones listed, approximately 77% are singletons. The clonotype was recovered from a man younger than 45 in good health and CMV-seropositive. The sequenced material came from PBMCs.

The CDR3 reads CASSPQGGGGADTQYF. The CDR3 DNA follows: TGTGCCAGCAGCCCCCAAGGTGGGGGAGGAGCAGATACGCAGTATTTT. The chain joins TRBV7-2 to TRBJ2-3; TRBD2 might be the D (6 bases). The germline CDR1 and CDR2 sequences are SGHTA and FQGNSA. V was cut by 5 bases and J by 4 bases, with 19 bases left in between. This CDR3 comprises 16 residues.